The 8 T cell receptor beta chains below were found in one sample sequenced in a study. TCRdb redid the calling of the RT-PCR reads with MiXCR, one entry per CDR3 protein. The sample records about 680,000 distinct CDR3 sequences, 13% to 15% being singletons. Sequencing was carried out using memory CD4+ T cells from blood. The receptors here all came from a female donor in good health, serving as a healthy control.

This clonotype came up many times. This chain links TRBV29-1 with TRBJ1-3; D is uncertain. The CDR3 covers 14 residues. Germline-derived CDR1 and CDR2 are SQVTM and ANQGSEA. V was cut by 3 bases and J by 0 bases, with 9 bases left in between. CDR3 in DNA: TGCAGCGTTGAGAGCAGCAACTCTGGAAACACCATATATTTT. It codes for CSVESSNSGNTIYF.

This clonotype appeared many times. The chain links TRBV6-5 to TRBJ2-7; tentatively, D is TRBD1 (6 bases). Germline assignment: CDR1 MNHEY and CDR2 SVGAGI. This CDR3 is built from 13 residues. V was trimmed by 6 bases and J by 4 bases, leaving 13 bases between them. The CDR3 region has the DNA TGTGCCAGCAGACCGACAGGAGTATACGAGCAGTACTTC. It specifies CASRPTGVYEQYF.

This chain joins TRBV28 and TRBJ2-3; TRBD1 agrees at 8 bases. With V trimmed by 2 bases and J by 4 bases, 5 bases remained unmatched. The CDR3 covers 15 residues. Germline CDR1 and CDR2: MDHEN and SYDVKM. The CDR3 nucleotides are TGTGCCAGCAGTTTACAGGGGGCCGGGGCAGATACGCAGTATTTT. It encodes CASSLQGAGADTQYF.

This clonotype was seen only a few times. In DNA, the CDR3 is TGTGCCAGCTCACCCGAGACAGGGGCTAACTATGGCTACACCTTC. Amino acids: CASSPETGANYGYTF. This sequence joins TRBV18 and TRBJ1-2; 8 positions agree with TRBD1. Germline V gene lookup returns CDR1 KGHSH and CDR2 LQKENI. CDR3 size: 15 residues. Unmatched junction bases numbered 3, after V lost 3 bases and J lost 0 bases.

In this sample, this clonotype turned up many times. CDR3 bases: TGCGCCAGCAGCCCGACTACCCGATCAGATACGCAGTATTTT. Translation: CASSPTTRSDTQYF. This chain links TRBV10-2 with TRBJ2-3, with D perhaps TRBD2 (5 bases). Germline CDR1 is WSHSY and CDR2 is SAAADI. The V gene lost 6 bases and the J gene lost 4 bases, with 14 bases spanning the gap. The CDR3 has 14 amino acids.

The chain links TRBV30 to TRBJ1-1; a weak D match, TRBD1 (5 bases). This CDR3 region has 13 residues. The V end was cut by 4 bases, the J end by 2 bases, with 11 bases between. CDR1 and CDR2 (germline): GTSNPN, SVGIG (reference sequence). The CDR3 DNA follows: TGTGCCTGGACCGGCCAGGGAAACACTGAAGCTTTCTTT. Residues: CAWTGQGNTEAFF. Variable domain in full (rest from reference TRBV30 and TRBJ1-1): SQTIHQWPATLVQPVGSPLSLECTVEGTSNPNLYWYRQAAGRGLQLLFYSVGIGQISSEVPQNLSASRPQDRQFILSSKKLLLSDSGFYLCAWTGQGNTEAFFGQGTRLTVV.

The J gene is TRBJ1-5, the V gene TRBV2; 7 bases agree with TRBD1. J lost 4 bases, V lost 4 bases, and 7 bases had no gene match. Germline CDR1 reads SNHLY; CDR2 reads FYNNEI. This CDR3 spans 15 amino acids. CDR3 amino acids: CASSGRGGENQPQHF. For the CDR3, the DNA is TGTGCCAGCAGTGGCAGGGGGGGAGAGAATCAGCCCCAGCATTTT. Variable domain in full (rest from reference TRBV2 and TRBJ1-5): EPEVTQTPSHQVTQMGQEVILRCVPISNHLYFYWYRQILGQKVEFLVSFYNNEISEKSEIFDDQFSVERPDGSNFTLKIRSTKLEDSAMYFCASSGRGGENQPQHFGDGTRLSIL.

Ten or more counts support this clonotype. The J gene is TRBJ1-5, the V gene TRBV12-3 or TRBV12-4; D unclear. This CDR3 region has 12 residues. With 3 bases removed from V and 5 bases from J, the gap between germline ends came to 5 bases. The CDR3, as DNA: TGTGCCAGCAGTTTCTCCGATCAGCCCCAGCATTTT. This encodes CASSFSDQPQHF.